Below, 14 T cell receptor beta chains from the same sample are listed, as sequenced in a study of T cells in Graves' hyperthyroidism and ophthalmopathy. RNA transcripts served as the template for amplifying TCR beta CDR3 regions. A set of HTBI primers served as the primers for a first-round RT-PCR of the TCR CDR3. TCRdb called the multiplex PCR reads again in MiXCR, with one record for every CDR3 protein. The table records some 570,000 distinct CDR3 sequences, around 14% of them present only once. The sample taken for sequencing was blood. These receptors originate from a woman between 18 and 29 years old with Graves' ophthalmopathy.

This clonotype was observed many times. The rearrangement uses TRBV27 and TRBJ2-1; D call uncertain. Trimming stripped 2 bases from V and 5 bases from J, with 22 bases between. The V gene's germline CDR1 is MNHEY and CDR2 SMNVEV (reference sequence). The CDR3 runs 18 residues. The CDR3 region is CASSLRKGVSGIDNEQFF. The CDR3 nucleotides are TGTGCCAGCAGTTTACGGAAGGGCGTTAGTGGTATCGACAATGAGCAGTTCTTC.

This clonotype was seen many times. The CDR3 region is CASSFPGLESTDTQYF. The CDR3 DNA reads as TGTGCCAGCAGCTTCCCGGGACTAGAGAGCACAGATACGCAGTATTTT. The rearrangement joins TRBV11-1 to TRBJ2-3; 8 nucleotides agree with TRBD2. Germline V gene sequence: CDR1 SGHAT, CDR2 FQDESV (reference sequence). The CDR3 totals 16 residues. V shed 3 bases, J shed 0 bases, and the junction held 5 bases outside the gene matches. The full variable domain, with the rest looked up from reference TRBV11-1 and TRBJ2-3, is EAEVAQSPRYKITEKSQAVAFWCDPISGHATLYWYRQILGQGPELLVQFQDESVVDDSQLPKDRFSAERLKGVDSTLKIQPAELGDSAMYLCASSFPGLESTDTQYFGPGTRLTVL.

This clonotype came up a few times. The chain's CDR3 is CASRFSAGTSGRAYLYEQYF. The CDR3 nucleotides are TGTGCCAGCAGGTTCTCGGCGGGAACTAGCGGGAGGGCCTATCTCTACGAGCAGTACTTC. The chain uses TRBV5-4 and TRBJ2-7; 13 bases map to TRBD2. This CDR3 spans 20 amino acids. With 5 bases clipped from V and 3 bases from J, the junction kept 20 bases outside the gene matches. The V gene's germline CDR1 is SGHNT and CDR2 YYREEE (reference sequence).

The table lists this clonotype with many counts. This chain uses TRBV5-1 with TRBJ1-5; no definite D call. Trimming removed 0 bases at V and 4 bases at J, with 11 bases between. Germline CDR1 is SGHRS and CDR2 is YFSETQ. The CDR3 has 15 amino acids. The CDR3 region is CASSLGVGSNQPQHF. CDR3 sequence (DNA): TGCGCCAGCAGCTTGGGTGTAGGGTCGAATCAGCCCCAGCATTTT. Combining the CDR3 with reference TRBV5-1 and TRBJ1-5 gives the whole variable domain KAGVTQTPRYLIKTRGQQVTLSCSPISGHRSVSWYQQTPGQGLQFLFEYFSETQRNKGNFPGRFSGRQFSNSRSEMNVSTLELGDSALYLCASSLGVGSNQPQHFGDGTRLSIL.

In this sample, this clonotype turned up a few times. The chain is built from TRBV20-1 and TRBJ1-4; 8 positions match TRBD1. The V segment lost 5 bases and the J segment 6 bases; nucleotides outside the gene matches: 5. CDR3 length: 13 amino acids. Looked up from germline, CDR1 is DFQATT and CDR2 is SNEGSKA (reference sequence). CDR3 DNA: TGCAGTGCTCGGACAGGGTTGCATGAAAAACTGTTTTTT. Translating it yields CSARTGLHEKLFF.

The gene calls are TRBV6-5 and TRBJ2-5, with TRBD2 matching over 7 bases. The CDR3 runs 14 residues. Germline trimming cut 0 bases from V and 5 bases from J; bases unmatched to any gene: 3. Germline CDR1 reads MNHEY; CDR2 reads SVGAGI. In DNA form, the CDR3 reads TGTGCCAGCAGTTACTCGCCCGGGAGGGAGACCCAGTACTTC. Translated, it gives CASSYSPGRETQYF.

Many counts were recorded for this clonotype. CDR3 nucleotides: TGCGCCAGCAGCAAGACAGAGAACACTGAAGCTTTCTTT. It translates to CASSKTENTEAFF. J is TRBJ1-1 and V is TRBV5-1, with a weak D call TRBD1 (5 bases). Trimming stripped 4 bases from V and 1 base from J, with 8 bases between. Per germline, CDR1 SGHRS and CDR2 YFSETQ. The CDR3 length is 13 residues. The full variable domain, completed using reference TRBV5-1 and TRBJ1-1, is KAGVTQTPRYLIKTRGQQVTLSCSPISGHRSVSWYQQTPGQGLQFLFEYFSETQRNKGNFPGRFSGRQFSNSRSEMNVSTLELGDSALYLCASSKTENTEAFFGQGTRLTVV.

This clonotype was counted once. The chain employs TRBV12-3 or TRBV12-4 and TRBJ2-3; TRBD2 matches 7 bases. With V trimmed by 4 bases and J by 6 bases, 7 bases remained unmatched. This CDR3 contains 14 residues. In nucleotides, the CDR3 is TGTGCCAGCAGTTCTAGCGGAGGGCCCGATACGCAGTATTTT. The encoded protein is CASSSSGGPDTQYF.

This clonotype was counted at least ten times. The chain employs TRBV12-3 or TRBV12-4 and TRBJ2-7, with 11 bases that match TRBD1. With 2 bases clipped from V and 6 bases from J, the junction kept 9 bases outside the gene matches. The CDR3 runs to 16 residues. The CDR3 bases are TGTGCCAGCAGTTTAAACCCCTCGGGACAGGGGGTCGAGCAGTACTTC. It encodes CASSLNPSGQGVEQYF.

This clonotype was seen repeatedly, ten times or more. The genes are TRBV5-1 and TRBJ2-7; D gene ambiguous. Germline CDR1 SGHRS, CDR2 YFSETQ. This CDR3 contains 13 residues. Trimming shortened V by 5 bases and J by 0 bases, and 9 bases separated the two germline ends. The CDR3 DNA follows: TGCGCCAGCAGAACGGACGTCTCCTACGAGCAGTACTTC. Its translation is CASRTDVSYEQYF.

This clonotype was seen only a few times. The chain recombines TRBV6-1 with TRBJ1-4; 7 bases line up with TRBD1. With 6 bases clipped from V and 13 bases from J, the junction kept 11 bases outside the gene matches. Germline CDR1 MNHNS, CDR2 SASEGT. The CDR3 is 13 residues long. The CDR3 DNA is TGTGCCAGCAGCCCAACCCGACAGGGTAGACTGTTTTTT. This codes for CASSPTRQGRLFF.

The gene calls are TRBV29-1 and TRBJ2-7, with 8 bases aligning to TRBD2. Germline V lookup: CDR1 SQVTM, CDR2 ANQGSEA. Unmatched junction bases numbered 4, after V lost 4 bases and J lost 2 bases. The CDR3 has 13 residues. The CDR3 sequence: CSVVTSGAYEQYF. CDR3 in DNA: TGCAGCGTTGTTACTAGCGGAGCCTACGAGCAGTACTTC.

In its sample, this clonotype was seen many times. The CDR3 nucleotides are TGCAGTGCTAGAGCTTACAGGACGTTCTCCTACGAGCAGTACTTC. Protein: CSARAYRTFSYEQYF. The chain employs TRBV20-1 and TRBJ2-7, with a weak D call TRBD1 (5 bases). This CDR3 region has 15 residues. V lost 1 base and J 0 bases, leaving 13 bases between the germline ends. CDR1 and CDR2 from the germline V gene are DFQATT and SNEGSKA (reference sequence).

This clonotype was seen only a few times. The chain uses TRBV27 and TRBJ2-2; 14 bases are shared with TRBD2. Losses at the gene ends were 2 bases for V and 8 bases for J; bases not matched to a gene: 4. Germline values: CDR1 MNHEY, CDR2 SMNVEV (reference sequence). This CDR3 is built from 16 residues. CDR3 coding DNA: TGTGCCAGCAGTTTAATGGGACTAGCGGGAGTAGGGGAGCTGTTTTTT. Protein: CASSLMGLAGVGELFF.